This is a list of T cell receptor beta chains from one sample in a study of vaccination and CD4 T cells after COVID-19. Via MiXCR, TCRdb re-called the PCR reads, giving one row per CDR3 protein. The table lists some 8,100 distinct CDR3 sequences, 50% of them singletons. Their specific antigens are unknown. The sequencing sample was made of CD4+ T cells from blood, cultured in vitro. The receptors originated from a human donor who had recovered from COVID-19. Each CDR3 is given with its conserved first and last residue. D genes are given only for firm matches. The listing skips clone size in some rows; elsewhere it reads once, few, many or a size class.

v_gene	j_gene	abundance	d_gene	CDR3aa	CDR3nt
TRBV19	TRBJ1-1	NA	NA	CASQSGRNTEAFF	TGTGCCAGTCAGTCAGGGCGTAACACTGAAGCTTTCTTT
TRBV6-2/TRBV6-3	TRBJ1-3	NA	NA	CASSTDGGNTIYF	TGTGCCAGCAGCACGGACGGAGGAAACACCATATATTTT
TRBV12-5	TRBJ1-1	few	TRBD1	CASAEQGANTEAFF	TGTGCTAGTGCCGAACAGGGGGCTAACACTGAAGCTTTCTTT
TRBV30	TRBJ1-6	NA	NA	CAWRSSYNSPLHF	TGTGCCTGGAGAAGCTCCTATAATTCACCCCTCCACTTT
TRBV11-3	TRBJ1-1	NA	NA	CASSLDTGMNTEAFF	TGTGCCAGCAGCTTGGATACAGGGATGAACACTGAAGCTTTCTTT
TRBV20-1	TRBJ1-1	NA	TRBD1	CGSGTGNRATEAFF	TGCGGATCCGGGACAGGGAATCGGGCCACTGAAGCTTTCTTT
TRBV9	TRBJ2-3	few	NA	CASSPAGRSPDTQYF	TGTGCCAGCAGTCCCGCCGGGAGAAGCCCAGATACGCAGTATTTT
TRBV6-1	TRBJ2-5	NA	TRBD2	CASTTGGQETQYF	TGTGCCAGCACCACGGGGGGACAAGAGACCCAGTACTTC
TRBV12-3/TRBV12-4	TRBJ2-5	NA	TRBD2	CASSLPQGRGGLETQYF	TGTGCCAGCAGCCTACCCCAGGGGCGGGGGGGCTTAGAGACCCAGTACTTC
TRBV19	TRBJ1-2	NA	NA	CASKQGNYGYTF	TGTGCCAGTAAGCAGGGGAACTATGGCTACACCTTC
TRBV29-1	TRBJ1-1	once	NA	CSVELTAYPNTEAFF	TGCAGCGTTGAGTTAACGGCCTACCCTAACACTGAAGCTTTCTTT
TRBV20-1	TRBJ2-1	NA	TRBD2	CSAPIRRLSGRNNEQFF	TGCAGTGCTCCTATACGGCGTCTTAGCGGGAGGAACAATGAGCAGTTCTTC
TRBV7-2	TRBJ2-1	NA	TRBD2	CASSLGLALGGEQFF	TGTGCCAGCAGCTTGGGACTAGCCCTGGGAGGAGAGCAGTTCTTC
TRBV20-1	TRBJ2-2	few	TRBD2	CSALTPLAGENTGELFF	TGCAGTGCCCTAACCCCTCTAGCGGGGGAGAACACCGGGGAGCTGTTTTTT
TRBV25-1	TRBJ2-3	NA	TRBD1	CASTEGAGWRTDTQYF	TGTGCCAGCACCGAGGGGGCAGGTTGGCGCACAGATACGCAGTATTTT
TRBV20-1	TRBJ1-2	few	NA	CSANAGGRGASGYTF	TGCAGTGCCAATGCCGGGGGGCGCGGGGCTAGTGGCTACACCTTC
TRBV4-1	TRBJ2-1	NA	TRBD2	CASSQVPPSLAGVLPNEQFF	TGTGCCAGCAGCCAAGTCCCCCCCTCCTTAGCGGGAGTCTTGCCCAATGAGCAGTTCTTC
TRBV15	TRBJ1-3	NA	NA	CATSRPNDSLGNTIYF	TGTGCCACCAGCAGACCTAACGACAGCCTAGGAAACACCATATATTTT
TRBV29-1	TRBJ2-7	few	TRBD1	CSVERDSGKEQYF	TGCAGCGTTGAAAGGGACAGTGGGAAGGAGCAGTACTTC
TRBV7-2	TRBJ1-1	NA	NA	CASSLGRVGGEAFF	TGTGCCAGCAGCTTAGGACGGGTTGGCGGTGAAGCTTTCTTT
TRBV12-3/TRBV12-4	TRBJ2-2	few	NA	CASRFNTGELFF	TGTGCCAGCAGATTTAACACCGGGGAGCTGTTTTTT
TRBV19	TRBJ2-5	few	NA	CASSNPRREGETQYF	TGTGCCAGTAGTAACCCACGCCGTGAGGGTGAGACCCAGTACTTC
TRBV20-1	TRBJ2-3	NA	TRBD1	CSARSRQGGDTQYF	TGCAGTGCTAGAAGCCGACAGGGGGGGGATACGCAGTATTTT
TRBV14	TRBJ2-5	NA	NA	CASSPTPVGTQYF	TGTGCCAGCAGCCCCACACCAGTCGGGACCCAGTACTTC
TRBV7-2	TRBJ1-1	NA	NA	CASSLQSRGTEAFF	TGTGCCAGCAGCTTACAGAGCCGAGGTACTGAAGCTTTCTTT
TRBV6-2/TRBV6-3	TRBJ1-5	few	NA	CASGGSQPQHF	TGTGCCAGCGGAGGTAGTCAGCCCCAGCATTTT
TRBV10-1	TRBJ1-1	NA	NA	CASRSGNTEAFF	TGCGCCAGCAGATCAGGTAACACTGAAGCTTTCTTT
TRBV12-3/TRBV12-4	TRBJ2-3	once	TRBD1	CASRSSPPQGDTDTQYF	TGTGCCAGCAGATCGTCTCCGCCCCAGGGGGACACAGATACGCAGTATTTT
TRBV2	TRBJ1-2	NA	TRBD1	CASRARQGNYGYTF	TGTGCCAGCAGGGCCAGACAGGGGAACTATGGCTACACCTTC
TRBV6-1	TRBJ2-3	few	NA	CASTSADTQYF	TGTGCCAGCACCAGTGCAGATACGCAGTATTTT